This T cell receptor beta chain was identified during a study of identical twins. Study-level findings and limits: For cord blood, abundant beta clonotypes had fewer insertions, unlike memory repertoires, which showed none. The analysis was cross-sectional rather than longitudinal within donors. It was out-of-frame TCR alpha sharing in monozygotic twins that models underestimated.

In this sample, this clonotype turned up many times. Antigen specificity is unknown. A universal primer binding site was introduced by template switching. The final cDNA contained unique molecular identifiers. TCRdb reanalysed the 5' RACE reads using MiXCR and keeps one entry per CDR3 protein. The sample lists 640,000 or so distinct CDR3 sequences; around 6% were seen once. CDR3 length equals 13 residues. Germline-derived CDR1 and CDR2 are SGHVS and FNYEAQ. V lost 6 bases and J lost 5; bases outside the gene matches: 5. The source is a young man in good health. The chain is built from TRBV7-6 and TRBJ1-1; 8 bases match TRBD1. What was sequenced was naive T cells sorted from blood. This chain's CDR3 is CASRKTGGTEAFF. The CDR3 DNA is TGTGCCAGCAGGAAAACAGGGGGGACTGAAGCTTTCTTT. The whole variable domain, filled in from reference TRBV7-6 and TRBJ1-1, reads GAGVSQSPRYKVTKRGQDVALRCDPISGHVSLYWYRQALGQGPEFLTYFNYEAQQDKSGLPNDRFSAERPEGSISTLTIQRTEQRDSAMYRCASRKTGGTEAFFGQGTRLTVV.